This T cell receptor beta chain is drawn from a study of beta chain features in type 1 diabetes. Reverse transcribing all isolated RNA meant expressed TCRB transcripts were sequenced. Assay used: immunoSEQ multiplex PCR; TCRdb lists only in-frame clones, some missing. The profile shows 630,000 or so clones, around 15% of them singletons. All sorted populations exceeded 95% purity. The table lists this clone with a few counts. Its antigen is not known. J gave up 4 bases and V 5 bases, and 8 bases lay outside the gene matches. Germline lookup yields CDR1 SGHAT and CDR2 FQNNGV. The CDR3 has 15 amino acids. Study-wide points: For cells with high TCR expression, cDNA sequencing could yield over-representation. Significant though moderate, a shortening of TCRB CDR3s appeared in all four CD4+ subsets of Type 1 diabetes patients.

The sample consisted of naive CD4+ T cells from blood. The clonotype originates from a man aged 18-30 years with type 1 diabetes. The V gene is TRBV11-2, the J gene TRBJ2-5, with 9 bases identical to TRBD2. As DNA, the CDR3 is TGTGCCAGCAGCACCTATAGCGGGGGTACAGAGACCCAGTACTTC. Translated: CASSTYSGGTETQYF.